Described below is a single T cell receptor (beta chain) sequence and its context. The antigen this receptor binds is unknown. No much larger clonotype is one base removed from it; base qualities were not supplied. The donors were healthy, HIV-negative adults who had no recently reported acute infections or vaccinations. All donors were Caucasian adults living in Nashville, Tennessee, USA. Magnetic negative selection was used to enrich CD4+ T cells, after which naive cells were positively selected on CD45RA and the negative fraction became the memory subset. Blood was obtained by leukapheresis, after which PBMCs were separated by Ficoll-Histopaque density gradient centrifugation and cryopreserved in liquid nitrogen vapor phase. Purity and quantity of every magnetically sorted T cell population were checked by analytical flow cytometry. From each sorted fraction, genomic DNA was isolated and quantified by UV absorbance on a Nanodrop 2000c.

The data are from a study of shared clonotypes between healthy human individuals (dated by TCRdb to about 2020). Looking at the study overall: A couple of women and three men aged 18 to 49 years were included in the cohort. Per donor, three plates each were used for CD4 naive and CD4 memory, two for CD8 naive, and one for CD8 memory. To estimate repertoire size and how much clonotype sharing occurs between individuals, the study deeply sequenced the blood TCR repertoires of about five healthy adults. To increase sequencing depth and limit assay-specific biases, different laboratories used diverse techniques to prepare libraries and sequence TCR repertoires. Per donor, leukapheresis produced somewhere between about 0.85 and 9.5 billion PBMCs. Broad study findings and their caveats: Estimated clonotype richness was generally larger for naive than for memory subsets. Rarefaction of sorted-subset datasets indicated incomplete sequencing despite the large sequencing depth. Compared with non-shared clonotypes, the clonotypes found in all four sorted-subset donors had higher generation probabilities. Sampling was limited to blood, and TCR repertoires in tissue likely differ from TCR repertoires in blood. Based on pairwise subsampling, the degree of clonotype sharing among donors was expected to be affected by sequencing depth. Because the study included a small number of donors, the genetic and exposure-history diversity represented was limited. About 5% of naive CD4, around 4% of naive CD8, roughly 2.4% of memory CD4, and about 0.4% of memory CD8 clonotypes were shared across a few donors.

The CDR3 covers 15 residues, taking in both the cysteine and the phenylalanine. Just the 45-base CDR3 DNA is kept, in frame starting at base 1. From the germline V gene, CDR1 is SGHTA and CDR2 is FQGNSA. V ends up 3 bases short and J 2 bases short, with an unmatched junction base count of 5. Using the deep immunoSEQ assay, TCR CDR3 regions were amplified from genomic DNA by multiplex PCR. Extracted genomic DNA from each cell subset was spread evenly across all wells of several immunoSEQ 96-well plates, with each plate serving as a replicate. Each replicate PCR for sorted subsets received about 180 ng genomic DNA, equal to roughly 30,000 T cell genomes. The purified libraries were quantified using a Qubit 3.0 fluorometer, sized with a Bioanalyzer 2100, and then quantified again using the KAPA Library Quantification kit. Every immunoSEQ 96-well plate was sequenced on a separate single-read 150-cycle Illumina NextSeq 550 flow cell. The study's own analysis went as follows. The immunoSEQ output contained only junctional sequences without quality scores, so filtering could not match that applied to full-length reads. To assign V/J genes and CDR3, sequences were annotated against IMGT germline references using PyIR, a Python wrapper for IgBLAST v1.9. Reads with weak V/J assignments (E-value above 1e-6), missing CDR3, stop codons, out-of-frame junctions, or ambiguous translated residues were removed. V3J clonotypes were defined as sequences sharing an identical inferred V gene, J gene, and CDR3 amino acid sequence. Percentage overlap between repertoires was computed as shared unique clonotypes divided by the size of the smaller repertoire. RTK rarefaction, the Chao1 estimator, and Recon v2.1 estimates of unobserved clonotypes were used to assess repertoire richness. For all TCRbeta clonotypes obtained by the gDNA method from a few donors, generation probabilities were computed with OLGA. TCRdb re-hosts the immuneACCESS table, in-frame sequences only. Its copies lack some clones; in the studies checked, an unresolved V gene accounts for under half of them, and the cause for the rest is not known. From that table come the V and J calls and clone size; the DNA was used to work out D and trimming. For this sample the table gives 2,100,000 or so clones, of which 95% were detected only once. Together, the top ten hold roughly 0.13% of the sample.

The rearranged chain carries TRBV7-2 and TRBJ1-1, with 8 bases in between that match TRBD1. The sequencing sample was made of naive CD4+ T cells sorted from blood. The cell subset or site label corresponds to: CD45RA+ positively selected. The receptor's source is a man aged 18 to 30 in good health. Here is the DNA: TGTGCCAGCAGCTTCGAAGACAGGGGTAACACTGAAGCTTTCTTT. Its translation reads: CASSFEDRGNTEAFF.